This section outlines one T cell receptor (beta chain) sequence together with its context. This sample is part of a study of blood T cell repertoires in COVID-19. Original processing methods: Amplification from reference gene primers served as the basis for estimated nucleated cell counts. Method: immunoSEQ multiplex PCR; TCRdb's copy keeps in-frame clones and lacks some. D and trimming were read from the DNA, whereas the V and J calls and clone size are those reported in that table. The table lists 100,000 to 140,000 clones, about three quarters of them singletons. V was clipped by 5 bases and J by 7 bases; unmatched bases: 8. From germline, CDR1 is SGHNT and CDR2 YENEEA. This CDR3 is built from 15 residues.

The TCR originated in a man between 65 and 80 years old with acute or convalescent COVID-19. Sequenced input: peripheral blood. The chain carries TRBV11-3 and TRBJ2-2; 9 bases map to TRBD1. The CDR3 loop reads CASSPRTGALGELFF. The CDR3 nucleotides read TGTGCCAGCAGCCCAAGGACAGGGGCCCTCGGGGAGCTGTTTTTT.